This T cell receptor (beta chain) was profiled in a study of PD-1 blockade in mismatch repair-deficient tumors (dated by TCRdb to 2017 to 2019). Background for the entire study: Between late 2013 and late 2016, 75 to 95 consecutive patients with approximately 12 mismatch repair-deficient cancer types, all previously treated and progressing, were enrolled in the trial. Deep sequencing of TCR CDR3 regions was used to track tumor-associated T cell clones in peripheral blood of patients responding to PD-1 blockade.

The study at large found these results: After pembrolizumab, tumor-resident clones, which were often undetectable in blood before treatment, expanded rapidly and then contracted, generally ahead of radiologic responses.

Receptor libraries were prepared by the immunoSEQ multiplex PCR assay. TCRdb provides this immuneACCESS table in a form limited to in-frame rearrangements. Some clones are lacking; in checked studies, under half of them reflect an unresolved V gene, and why the rest are absent is not known. The sample includes approximately 38,000 clones, with roughly 85% observed a single time. Approximately 3.6% of the sample is taken by the ten largest. Mismatch repair deficiency in every enrolled patient was established by polymerase chain reaction or immunohistochemistry. A few patients who responded to pembrolizumab therapy underwent TCR sequencing. In the phase II trial, pembrolizumab PD-1 blockade was tested prospectively in advanced mismatch repair-deficient cancers, no matter which tissue of origin the cancers came from. Peripheral blood T cell samples were collected serially, before PD-1 blockade began and at several time points afterward. Blood sampling times were reported as weeks after the first pembrolizumab dose.

About this clone: What this receptor recognizes is not known. Base qualities are not recorded, but no much larger clone differs from it by a single base.

The origin of this receptor is an adult with mismatch repair-deficient cancer. The input for sequencing was peripheral blood, taken 76 weeks after starting pembrolizumab.

Here is the DNA: TGTGCCAGCAGCCGACAGTTCATCGCCTACAATGAGCAGTTCTTC. It specifies CASSRQFIAYNEQFF. The V gene is TRBV7-9 and the J gene is TRBJ2-1, and TRBD1 may be the D gene, going by 5 matching bases. Relative to germline, V is 5 bases shorter and J is 2 bases shorter, with 13 bases between their ends. The germline V gene (reference sequence) sets CDR1 to SEHNR and CDR2 to FQNEAQ. The CDR3 runs 15 amino acids, cysteine and phenylalanine included. The DNA shown is the 45-base CDR3, in frame from base 1.